These 2 T cell receptor beta chains originate from one sample sequenced in a study of memory CD4+ T cells and cytomegalovirus serostatus. The sort gate was single viable CD3+CD4+CD8-CD45RO+ cells for memory CD4+ T cells. The method was immunoSEQ multiplex PCR; TCRdb's version includes in-frame clones alone and lacks a portion of them. The sample carries 85,000 to 100,000 clones, roughly 80% recorded once. Sequencing input: memory CD4+ T cells from blood. The receptors shown here come from an adult in good health and CMV-seropositive.

V usage is TRBV4-2 and J usage is TRBJ2-3, with 8 bases aligning to TRBD1. With 1 base clipped from V and 6 bases from J, the junction kept 6 bases outside the gene matches. Germline CDR1 and CDR2: LGHNA and YNFKEQ. The CDR3 has 15 residues. Written as DNA, the CDR3 is TGTGCCAGCAGCCAAGCCTGGACAGGGAGTGATACGCAGTATTTT. Residues: CASSQAWTGSDTQYF.

This clone rates as medium-sized. This chain joins TRBV28 and TRBJ2-7; D call uncertain. Germline loops: CDR1 MDHEN, CDR2 SYDVKM. V lost 6 bases and J lost 6, with 15 bases in between. The CDR3 has 13 amino acids. The CDR3 nucleotides are TGTGCCAGCAGCCGAACAGTTTTGGTCGAGCAGTACTTC. Encoded protein: CASSRTVLVEQYF.